The 27 T cell receptor beta chains listed next were all sequenced from one sample in a study of shared clonotypes between healthy human individuals (dated by TCRdb to the early 2020s). The library was built by means of the immunoSEQ multiplex PCR assay. In its TCRdb copy, this immuneACCESS table keeps in-frame sequences only and misses some clones. Where compared with another copy, unresolved V genes explain less than half of these, and the others have no known cause. This sample has approximately 99,000 clones in its table, and roughly 70% of those were observed once. Clones ranked in the top ten supply 24% of the sample. Sequencing was done on a sample of memory CD8+ T cells sorted from blood. The cell subset or site label here, explained by the study, means: CD45RO+ cells pooled with CCR7-negative TemRA cells. The receptors were gathered from a woman aged 25-40 years in good health.

The rearrangement uses TRBV9 and TRBJ2-3; D is undetermined. Trimming pared 6 bases from V and 0 bases from J, leaving 14 bases between. The CDR3 length is 15 residues. Germline CDR1 is SGDLS and CDR2 is YYNGEE. The CDR3 region is CASTRARFSTDTQYF. The CDR3 DNA sequence: TGTGCCAGCACTAGGGCCAGGTTTAGCACAGATACGCAGTATTTT. Drawing the rest from reference TRBV9 and TRBJ2-3, the complete variable domain is DSGVTQTPKHLITATGQRVTLRCSPRSGDLSVYWYQQSLDQGLQFLIQYYNGEERAKGNILERFSAQQFPDLHSELNLSSLELGDSALYFCASTRARFSTDTQYFGPGTRLTVL.

By sample share, this clone is medium-sized. The chain is built from TRBV2 and TRBJ2-7, with 11 bases matching TRBD2. Germline lookup yields CDR1 SNHLY and CDR2 FYNNEI. Trimming at V came to 7 bases and at J to 7 bases, leaving 15 bases not matched to a gene. This CDR3 is built from 16 residues. This CDR3 reads CASTQFSGRARWEQYF. In DNA form, the CDR3 reads TGTGCCAGCACTCAATTTAGCGGGAGGGCCCGGTGGGAGCAGTACTTC.

The chain carries TRBV6-4 and TRBJ2-2; D remains unclear. The CDR3 loop spans 14 amino acids. V was trimmed by 5 bases and J by 3 bases, leaving 10 bases between them. In germline, CDR1 is MRHNA, CDR2 SNTAGT. The CDR3 spells CASSSNTYTGELFF. CDR3 nucleotide sequence: TGTGCCAGCAGTTCGAACACATACACCGGGGAGCTGTTTTTT.

This chain connects TRBV28 to TRBJ2-2; 8 bases map to TRBD2. Germline V gene data show CDR1 as MDHEN and CDR2 as SYDVKM. The CDR3 has 15 amino acids. V lost 5 bases and J lost 3; bases outside the gene matches: 5. Here the CDR3 reads CASSKLAVDTGELFF. In DNA form, the CDR3 reads TGTGCCAGCAGTAAACTAGCGGTCGACACCGGGGAGCTGTTTTTT.

In its sample, this clone was seen once. The chain carries TRBV28 and TRBJ2-7, with D possibly TRBD1 on 6 matching bases. V was cut by 3 bases and J by 4 bases, with 19 bases left in between. This CDR3 comprises 16 residues. In germline, CDR1 is MDHEN, CDR2 SYDVKM. CDR3 bases: TGTGCCAGCAGTTTTTCTCGGGACAAACCCCAATACGAGCAGTACTTC. This sequence encodes CASSFSRDKPQYEQYF. Full variable domain (missing parts from reference TRBV28 and TRBJ2-7): DVKVTQSSRYLVKRTGEKVFLECVQDMDHENMFWYRQDPGLGLRLIYFSYDVKMKEKGDIPEGYSVSREKKERFSLILESASTNQTSMYLCASSFSRDKPQYEQYFGPGTRLTVT.

V usage is TRBV10-2 and J usage is TRBJ2-5, with D perhaps TRBD1 (5 bases). TRBJ2-7 explains the end of the DNA better; the J call may be wrong. This CDR3 is 14 amino acids long. Germline CDR1 is WSHSY and CDR2 is SAAADI. Written as DNA, the CDR3 is TGCGCCAGCAGTGAGTTACAGGACACCTACGAGCAGTACTTC. This sequence encodes CASSELQDTYEQYF.

The table lists this clone with many counts. This chain uses TRBV18 with TRBJ2-1, with 10 positions matching TRBD2. Germline-derived CDR1 and CDR2 are KGHSH and LQKENI. This CDR3 spans 16 amino acids. V lost 3 bases, J lost 6 bases, and 8 bases stayed unmatched. The CDR3 here is CASSPLSLAGVNEQFF. CDR3 coding DNA: TGTGCCAGCTCACCGTTAAGCCTAGCGGGAGTCAATGAGCAGTTCTTC.

This chain connects TRBV18 to TRBJ1-2, with 7 bases lining up with TRBD1. Unmatched junction bases numbered 4, after V lost 3 bases and J lost 3 bases. The length of the CDR3 is 14 residues. Germline-derived CDR1 and CDR2 are KGHSH and LQKENI. This CDR3 is CASSPAGQDYGYTF. The CDR3 nucleotides are TGTGCCAGCTCACCCGCAGGACAGGACTATGGCTACACCTTC.

V usage is TRBV28 and J usage is TRBJ1-5; the D is unclear. Germline values: CDR1 MDHEN, CDR2 SYDVKM. The CDR3 has 14 amino acids. Trimming removed 0 bases at V and 6 bases at J, with 9 bases between. The CDR3 loop reads CASSLWSLGQPQHF. DNA of the CDR3: TGTGCCAGCAGTTTATGGTCCCTCGGTCAGCCCCAGCATTTT.

The V gene is TRBV11-2, the J gene TRBJ2-7; 8 bases line up with TRBD2. This CDR3 is built from 17 residues. Germline values: CDR1 SGHAT, CDR2 FQNNGV. Unmatched junction bases numbered 8, after V lost 0 bases and J lost 1 base. The CDR3 sequence is CASSLDEEAGESYEQYF. The DNA of the CDR3 is TGTGCCAGCAGCTTAGATGAAGAAGCGGGGGAGTCCTACGAGCAGTACTTC.

The chain combines TRBV9 with TRBJ2-4; weak D call: TRBD2 (5 bases). This CDR3 spans 16 amino acids. The germline CDR1 and CDR2 sequences are SGDLS and YYNGEE. The V gene lost 0 bases and the J gene lost 0 bases, with 10 bases spanning the gap. CDR3 loop: CASSVGAGAAKNIQYF. CDR3 in DNA: TGTGCCAGCAGCGTAGGTGCGGGTGCAGCCAAAAACATTCAGTACTTC.

The CDR3 nucleotides read TGTGCCAGCAGCTTAGTTAACACCGGGGAGCTGTTTTTT. Encoded protein: CASSLVNTGELFF. This rearrangement joins TRBV13 to TRBJ2-2; D is unresolved. CDR1 and CDR2 (germline): PRHDT, FYEKMQ (reference sequence). The ends were cut back, 1 base at V and 2 bases at J, with 2 bases in the middle. The CDR3 is 13 amino acids.

This clone occurred a few times. This chain uses TRBV7-9 with TRBJ2-4; 7 bases fit TRBD2. The germline V gene has CDR1 SEHNR and CDR2 FQNEAQ (reference sequence). The CDR3 runs to 14 residues. Unmatched junction bases numbered 2, after V lost 1 base and J lost 5 bases. CDR3 loop: CASSLVGGENIQYF. The CDR3 DNA reads TGTGCCAGCAGCTTAGTGGGAGGGGAAAACATTCAGTACTTC. Based on the CDR3 plus reference TRBV7-9 and TRBJ2-4, the full variable domain is DTGVSQNPRHKITKRGQNVTFRCDPISEHNRLYWYRQTLGQGPEFLTYFQNEAQLEKSRLLSDRFSAERPKGSFSTLEIQRTEQGDSAMYLCASSLVGGENIQYFGAGTRLSVL.

This sequence joins TRBV7-2 and TRBJ2-7; D is possibly TRBD2 (6 bases). The CDR3 extends over 14 amino acids. Germline V gene lookup returns CDR1 SGHTA and CDR2 FQGNSA. Trimming took off 5 bases at V and 3 bases at J, with 14 bases between the two ends. CDR3: CASSTRDSGYEQYF. The DNA for the CDR3 is TGTGCCAGCAGCACCCGGGACTCAGGCTACGAGCAGTACTTC.

The chain combines TRBV7-9 with TRBJ2-3; TRBD1 matches 8 bases. The CDR3 length is 13 residues. Germline V gene lookup returns CDR1 SEHNR and CDR2 FQNEAQ (reference sequence). V gave up 3 bases and J gave up 6 bases; unmatched junction bases: 2. CDR3 DNA: TGTGCCAGCAGCTTTCAGGGGGCGGATACGCAGTATTTT. As protein: CASSFQGADTQYF.

This clone was counted only a few times. V usage is TRBV7-2 and J usage is TRBJ2-7; 7 bases align to TRBD2. Germline CDR1 is SGHTA and CDR2 is FQGNSA. This CDR3 region has 14 residues. The V segment lost 2 bases and the J segment 2 bases; nucleotides outside the gene matches: 3. CDR3 nucleotides: TGTGCCAGCAGCTTATTCGGGGGGACCTACGAGCAGTACTTC. It is translated as CASSLFGGTYEQYF.

V gene TRBV11-2 combines with J gene TRBJ2-5; D remains ambiguous. CDR1 is SGHAT and CDR2 is FQNNGV in the germline V gene. There are 16 residues in the CDR3. V was shortened by 1 base and J by 5 bases, with 17 bases between the two germline ends. The CDR3 sequence: CASSLVGVGVGETQYF. In nucleotides, the CDR3 is TGTGCCAGCAGCTTAGTAGGAGTTGGGGTTGGGGAGACCCAGTACTTC.

A single count supports this clone. This chain uses TRBV25-1 with TRBJ2-7; D gene unclear. Germline V gives CDR1 MGHDK, CDR2 SYGVNS. The CDR3 totals 13 residues. Trimming removed 5 bases at V and 7 bases at J, with 15 bases between. CDR3 residues: CASSLRPWIEQYF. The DNA for the CDR3 is TGTGCCAGCAGTTTAAGGCCCTGGATAGAGCAGTACTTC.

The sample holds a few counts of this clone. J is TRBJ1-2 and V is TRBV4-1, with TRBD1 matching over 7 bases. The CDR3 loop spans 20 amino acids. From germline, CDR1 is MGHRA and CDR2 YSYEKL. V shed 0 bases and J 0 bases; nucleotides not matched to a gene: 16. The CDR3 loop reads CASSQDSISGQDLANYGYTF. CDR3 nucleotides: TGCGCCAGCAGCCAAGACTCCATTTCCGGACAGGACTTAGCTAACTATGGCTACACCTTC.

This rearrangement joins TRBV27 to TRBJ2-7; 8 bases agree with TRBD2. Germline V gene lookup returns CDR1 MNHEY and CDR2 SMNVEV (reference sequence). This CDR3 has 13 amino acids. The ends lost 7 bases at V and 3 bases at J; junction bases unmatched: 5. CDR3 protein: CASTPGTSYEQYF. The DNA of the CDR3 is TGTGCCAGCACCCCCGGGACTAGCTACGAGCAGTACTTC.

The chain uses TRBV9 and TRBJ2-1, with 13 bases aligning to TRBD2. J gave up 7 bases and V 4 bases, and 5 bases lay outside the gene matches. The CDR3 runs to 15 residues. Germline CDR1 SGDLS, CDR2 YYNGEE. The CDR3 region is CASSTPGLAGNEQFF. In DNA, the CDR3 is TGTGCCAGCAGCACCCCGGGACTAGCGGGAAATGAGCAGTTCTTC. The entire variable domain, with the rest obtained from reference TRBV9 and TRBJ2-1, is as follows: DSGVTQTPKHLITATGQRVTLRCSPRSGDLSVYWYQQSLDQGLQFLIQYYNGEERAKGNILERFSAQQFPDLHSELNLSSLELGDSALYFCASSTPGLAGNEQFFGPGTRLTVL.

This clone is a singleton in its sample. The rearrangement links TRBV6-1 to TRBJ2-7; 7 positions agree with TRBD2. The CDR3 contains 16 residues. Trimming cost V 1 base and J 3 bases; bases outside gene matches: 9. From germline, CDR1 is MNHNS and CDR2 SASEGT. CDR3 DNA: TGTGCCAGCAGTGAAGGGGCACTAGCGAGATACTACGAGCAGTACTTC. Its protein product is CASSEGALARYYEQYF.

The chain is built from TRBV30 and TRBJ2-7; the D call may be TRBD1 or TRBD2 (5 bases each). Deletions cut 2 bases from V and 3 bases from J, with 14 bases between. The V gene's germline CDR1 is GTSNPN and CDR2 SVGIG (reference sequence). The CDR3 length is 14 residues. Here the CDR3 DNA reads TGTGCCTGGAGTATCCGGGACGGCCTCTACGAGCAGTACTTC. As protein: CAWSIRDGLYEQYF.

This rearrangement joins TRBV5-6 to TRBJ1-2, with D possibly TRBD1 on 5 matching bases. The CDR3 extends over 15 amino acids. V gave up 3 bases and J gave up 3 bases, with 15 bases separating them. The germline V gene encodes CDR1 SGHDT and CDR2 YYEEEE. CDR3 residues: CASSSPSAGHYGYTF. In nucleotides, the CDR3 is TGTGCCAGCAGCTCCCCATCTGCAGGGCACTATGGCTACACCTTC.

V gene TRBV19 combines with J gene TRBJ1-2; D is unresolved. CDR3 length: 14 residues. Trimming stripped 3 bases from V and 1 base from J, with 9 bases between. Germline CDR1 reads LNHDA; CDR2 reads SQIVND (reference sequence). The CDR3 sequence: CASSISGFNYGYTF. DNA of the CDR3: TGTGCCAGTAGTATCTCAGGTTTTAACTATGGCTACACCTTC.

This clone occurred once. V gene TRBV27 combines with J gene TRBJ2-3; 9 nucleotides line up with TRBD2. The CDR3 is 16 residues long. The J segment lost 6 bases and the V segment lost 5 bases, leaving 12 bases of the junction unmatched. Germline lookup yields CDR1 MNHEY and CDR2 SMNVEV (reference sequence). For the CDR3, the DNA is TGTGCCAGCAGTCCACTGATTGGGCGGGAGGGTGATACGCAGTATTTT. It translates to CASSPLIGREGDTQYF.

This clone was found many times. The chain combines TRBV6-6 with TRBJ1-5; TRBD1 aligns across 7 bases. The germline gives CDR1 MNHNY, CDR2 SVGAGI (reference sequence). The J segment lost 1 base and the V segment lost 2 bases, leaving 2 bases of the junction unmatched. The length of the CDR3 is 15 residues. CDR3 sequence: CASSYTGVSNQPQHF. In DNA, the CDR3 is TGTGCCAGCAGTTACACAGGGGTGAGCAATCAGCCCCAGCATTTT.